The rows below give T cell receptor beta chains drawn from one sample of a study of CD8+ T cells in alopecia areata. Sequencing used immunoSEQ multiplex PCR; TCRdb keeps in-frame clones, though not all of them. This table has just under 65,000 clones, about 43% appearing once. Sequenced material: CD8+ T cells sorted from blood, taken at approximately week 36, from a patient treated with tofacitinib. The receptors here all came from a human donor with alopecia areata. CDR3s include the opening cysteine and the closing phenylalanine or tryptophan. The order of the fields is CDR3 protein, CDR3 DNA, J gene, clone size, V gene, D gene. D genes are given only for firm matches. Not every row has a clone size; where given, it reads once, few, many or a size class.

CASSTRTGPGETQYF	TGTGCCAGCTCAACCCGGACAGGGCCAGGAGAGACCCAGTACTTC	TRBJ2-5	few	TRBV27	TRBD1
CASSLGLHTEAFF	TGTGCCAGCAGCTTAGGACTCCACACTGAAGCTTTCTTT	TRBJ1-1	.	TRBV7-9	.
CSVVWSGFTGGEQYF	TGCAGCGTTGTATGGAGTGGGTTCACCGGTGGGGAGCAGTACTTC	TRBJ2-7	.	TRBV29-1	.
CASSQEGRSSYEQYF	TGCGCCAGCAGCCAAGAGGGACGGAGCTCCTACGAGCAGTACTTC	TRBJ2-7	few	TRBV4-1	.
CASSLTGADQPQHF	TGTGCCAGCAGCTTGACAGGGGCAGATCAGCCCCAGCATTTT	TRBJ1-5	few	TRBV9	TRBD1
CASSIQGDTEAFF	TGTGCCAGTAGTATACAGGGGGACACTGAAGCTTTCTTT	TRBJ1-1	.	TRBV19	TRBD1
CASSIGLGSEQFF	TGTGCCAGTAGTATAGGGCTGGGATCTGAGCAGTTCTTC	TRBJ2-1	few	TRBV19	.
CASSYSGLATDTQYF	TGTGCCAGCAGTTACTCAGGACTAGCTACAGATACGCAGTATTTT	TRBJ2-3	few	TRBV6-5	TRBD2
CASSLGRSGELFF	TGTGCCAGCAGCTTAGGCAGATCCGGGGAGCTGTTTTTT	TRBJ2-2	.	TRBV7-2	.
CASSFGPYREKDSNQPQHF	TGTGCCAGCAGTTTCGGGCCGTACAGGGAGAAAGATAGCAATCAGCCCCAGCATTTT	TRBJ1-5	.	TRBV27	.
CSVGTGEVGQYF	TGCAGCGTTGGTACGGGAGAGGTTGGGCAGTACTTC	TRBJ2-7	.	TRBV29-1	.
CAWSGTPSFNEQFF	TGTGCCTGGAGTGGGACTCCTTCTTTCAATGAGCAGTTCTTC	TRBJ2-1	.	TRBV30	.
CASSLNPSYGYTF	TGTGCCAGCAGCCTGAATCCGTCATATGGCTACACCTTC	TRBJ1-2	medium-sized	TRBV27	.
CASSSRPGRTDTQYF	TGTGCCAGCAGCTCCCGGCCGGGGAGAACAGATACGCAGTATTTT	TRBJ2-3	.	TRBV7-2	.
CSVEFAGNPYEQYF	TGCAGCGTTGAATTCGCGGGTAACCCCTACGAGCAGTACTTC	TRBJ2-7	.	TRBV29-1	.
CASSLLAGVDTGELFF	TGCGCCAGCAGCCTCCTAGCGGGAGTTGACACCGGGGAGCTGTTTTTT	TRBJ2-2	.	TRBV4-3	TRBD2
CASSPRSQNPLAGPNEQFF	TGCGCCAGCAGCCCCAGATCGCAGAACCCTTTAGCGGGCCCCAATGAGCAGTTCTTC	TRBJ2-1	many	TRBV5-1	TRBD2